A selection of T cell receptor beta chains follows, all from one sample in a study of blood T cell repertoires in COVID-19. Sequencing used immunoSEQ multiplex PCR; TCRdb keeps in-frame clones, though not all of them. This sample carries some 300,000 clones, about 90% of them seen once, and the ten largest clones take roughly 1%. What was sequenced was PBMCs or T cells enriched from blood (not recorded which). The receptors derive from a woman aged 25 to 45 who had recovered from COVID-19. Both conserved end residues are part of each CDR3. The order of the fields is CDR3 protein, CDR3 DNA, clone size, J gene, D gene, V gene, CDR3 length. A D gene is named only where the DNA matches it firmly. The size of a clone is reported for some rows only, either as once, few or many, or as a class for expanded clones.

CDR3aa: CASSDQGYGETQYF
CDR3nt: TGCGCCAGCAGTGACCAGGGTTACGGTGAGACCCAGTACTTC
abundance: NA
j_gene: TRBJ2-5
d_gene: NA
v_gene: TRBV10-1
len: 14

CDR3aa: CASRRTDRSYNEQFF
CDR3nt: TGTGCCAGCAGAAGGACAGACCGCTCCTACAATGAGCAGTTCTTC
abundance: NA
j_gene: TRBJ2-1
d_gene: NA
v_gene: TRBV7-9
len: 15

CDR3aa: CALARPGGTQPQHF
CDR3nt: TGTGCCCTAGCACGGCCAGGGGGCACTCAGCCCCAGCATTTT
abundance: NA
j_gene: TRBJ1-5
d_gene: TRBD1
v_gene: TRBV28
len: 14

CDR3aa: CASSGGYRGTDTQYF
CDR3nt: TGCGCCAGCAGCGGAGGATACAGGGGCACAGATACGCAGTATTTT
abundance: NA
j_gene: TRBJ2-3
d_gene: NA
v_gene: TRBV5-1
len: 15

CDR3aa: CATSRDIQGAGGYTF
CDR3nt: TGTGCCACCAGCAGAGATATACAGGGGGCCGGCGGCTACACCTTC
abundance: NA
j_gene: TRBJ1-2
d_gene: TRBD1
v_gene: TRBV15
len: 15

CDR3aa: CASSLGGVETQYF
CDR3nt: TGTGCCAGCAGCTTAGGGGGAGTGGAGACCCAGTACTTC
abundance: NA
j_gene: TRBJ2-5
d_gene: NA
v_gene: TRBV7-2
len: 13

CDR3aa: CASSSDRNTEAFF
CDR3nt: TGTGCCAGCAGCTCAGACAGAAACACTGAAGCTTTCTTT
abundance: NA
j_gene: TRBJ1-1
d_gene: NA
v_gene: TRBV7-6
len: 13

CDR3aa: CASSVRTTTNEKLFF
CDR3nt: TGTGCCAGTAGTGTCAGGACAACAACTAATGAAAAACTGTTTTTT
abundance: NA
j_gene: TRBJ1-4
d_gene: NA
v_gene: TRBV19
len: 15

CDR3aa: CASSLKQGARVQSTNEKLFF
CDR3nt: TGCGCCAGCAGCCTTAAACAGGGGGCGAGGGTCCAATCAACTAATGAAAAACTGTTTTTT
abundance: NA
j_gene: TRBJ1-4
d_gene: TRBD1
v_gene: TRBV4-1
len: 20

CDR3aa: CASSPRRDQPQHF
CDR3nt: TGTGCCAGCAGCCCTCGGAGAGATCAGCCCCAGCATTTT
abundance: few
j_gene: TRBJ1-5
d_gene: NA
v_gene: TRBV7-9
len: 13

CDR3aa: CASSIVQGGGYTF
CDR3nt: TGTGCCAGCAGCATAGTACAGGGAGGGGGCTACACCTTC
abundance: NA
j_gene: TRBJ1-2
d_gene: NA
v_gene: TRBV7-8
len: 13

CDR3aa: CASSQEAPPGGNQPQHF
CDR3nt: TGCGCCAGCAGCCAAGAAGCTCCGCCCGGGGGCAATCAGCCCCAGCATTTT
abundance: NA
j_gene: TRBJ1-5
d_gene: NA
v_gene: TRBV4-3
len: 17

CDR3aa: CASSIGGFANTEAFF
CDR3nt: TGTGCCAGTAGTATCGGCGGGTTTGCGAACACTGAAGCTTTCTTT
abundance: NA
j_gene: TRBJ1-1
d_gene: NA
v_gene: TRBV19
len: 15

CDR3aa: CASSKTPTGGPLAKNIQYF
CDR3nt: TGTGCCAGTAGTAAGACCCCTACCGGGGGTCCCTTAGCCAAAAACATTCAGTACTTC
abundance: NA
j_gene: TRBJ2-4
d_gene: NA
v_gene: TRBV19
len: 19

CDR3aa: CAKLFVGQSYEQYF
CDR3nt: TGTGCCAAGCTTTTCGTTGGACAGTCCTACGAGCAGTACTTC
abundance: once
j_gene: TRBJ2-7
d_gene: NA
v_gene: TRBV19
len: 14

CDR3aa: CASSQEGGARNSPLHF
CDR3nt: TGTGCCAGCAGCCAAGAAGGGGGGGCGCGTAATTCACCCCTCCACTTT
abundance: NA
j_gene: TRBJ1-6
d_gene: NA
v_gene: TRBV3-1/TRBV3-2
len: 16

CDR3aa: CACLRDRGLEKLFF
CDR3nt: TGTGCCTGCCTCCGGGACAGGGGGTTAGAAAAACTGTTTTTT
abundance: NA
j_gene: TRBJ1-4
d_gene: TRBD1
v_gene: TRBV30
len: 14